The rows below give T cell receptor beta chains drawn from one sample of a study of T-cell reconstitution after alpha-beta-depleted transplantation in children. Using its own MiXCR run on the PCR reads, TCRdb lists one record per CDR3 protein. The data show 450,000 to 600,000 distinct CDR3 sequences, about 11% seen once. The material was PBMCs, obtained before TCRalphabeta/CD19-depleted stem cell transplant. The source is a child aged 2 to 10 with inherited bone marrow failure, due to receive a stem cell transplant. CDR3s include the opening cysteine and the closing phenylalanine or tryptophan. The D gene is left open where the match is weak. Rows give clone size only sometimes, using once, few, many, or a class for an expanded clone.

j_gene: TRBJ2-1
v_gene: TRBV27
d_gene: .
abundance: many
CDR3aa: CASSFGARSYNEQFF
CDR3nt: TGTGCCAGCAGTTTCGGAGCCCGCTCCTACAATGAGCAGTTCTTC

j_gene: TRBJ2-1
v_gene: TRBV27
d_gene: TRBD2
abundance: many
CDR3aa: CASTSPMGGTTMRQFF
CDR3nt: TGTGCCAGCACCAGCCCGATGGGGGGGACTACAATGAGGCAGTTCTTC

j_gene: TRBJ2-7
v_gene: TRBV7-9
d_gene: TRBD2
abundance: .
CDR3aa: CASSATSGGSYEQYF
CDR3nt: TGTGCCAGCAGCGCAACTAGCGGGGGCTCCTACGAGCAGTACTTC

j_gene: TRBJ1-4
v_gene: TRBV27
d_gene: .
abundance: many
CDR3aa: CASRGANEKLFF
CDR3nt: TGTGCCAGCAGGGGGGCTAATGAAAAACTGTTTTTT

j_gene: TRBJ1-6
v_gene: TRBV9
d_gene: .
abundance: few
CDR3aa: CASSPYEGGREYNSPLHF
CDR3nt: TGTGCCAGCAGCCCCTATGAAGGAGGCAGGGAATATAATTCACCCCTCCACTTT

j_gene: TRBJ2-5
v_gene: TRBV7-2
d_gene: .
abundance: many
CDR3aa: CASSSSQETQYF
CDR3nt: TGTGCCAGCAGCTCCTCCCAAGAGACCCAGTACTTC

j_gene: TRBJ2-6
v_gene: TRBV20-1
d_gene: .
abundance: .
CDR3aa: CSARPFAVRSGANVLTF
CDR3nt: TGCAGTGCTAGACCCTTCGCAGTCCGCTCTGGGGCCAACGTCCTGACTTTC

j_gene: TRBJ2-5
v_gene: TRBV6-1
d_gene: .
abundance: many
CDR3aa: CASTTGPRGGFGETQYF
CDR3nt: TGTGCCAGCACCACGGGTCCGAGAGGGGGTTTTGGGGAGACCCAGTACTTC

j_gene: TRBJ1-1
v_gene: TRBV12-5
d_gene: .
abundance: many
CDR3aa: CASGLVPNPGTAGSEAFF
CDR3nt: TGTGCTAGTGGTTTGGTCCCAAATCCCGGGACGGCCGGTTCTGAAGCTTTCTTT

j_gene: TRBJ1-1
v_gene: TRBV7-9
d_gene: .
abundance: many
CDR3aa: CASSLGAIEAFF
CDR3nt: TGTGCCAGCAGCTTAGGGGCAATTGAAGCTTTCTTT

j_gene: TRBJ2-7
v_gene: TRBV3-1
d_gene: TRBD1
abundance: many
CDR3aa: CASSHRTMGQGYDEQYF
CDR3nt: TGTGCCAGCAGCCACAGGACGATGGGACAGGGTTACGACGAGCAGTACTTC

j_gene: TRBJ2-1
v_gene: TRBV4-1
d_gene: .
abundance: few
CDR3aa: CASSQALAYNEQFF
CDR3nt: TGCGCCAGCAGCCAAGCTCTAGCGTACAATGAGCAGTTCTTC

j_gene: TRBJ2-1
v_gene: TRBV18
d_gene: TRBD1
abundance: .
CDR3aa: CASSPPGQGSYNEQFF
CDR3nt: TGTGCCAGCTCACCACCTGGACAGGGGTCCTACAATGAGCAGTTCTTC

j_gene: TRBJ2-1
v_gene: TRBV11-2
d_gene: TRBD1
abundance: .
CDR3aa: CASSPGGFLDYNEQFF
CDR3nt: TGTGCCAGCAGCCCAGGGGGTTTTCTTGACTACAATGAGCAGTTCTTC

j_gene: TRBJ2-1
v_gene: TRBV29-1
d_gene: .
abundance: many
CDR3aa: CSVEVGRGGGEQFF
CDR3nt: TGCAGCGTTGAAGTAGGGCGGGGCGGCGGTGAGCAGTTCTTC

j_gene: TRBJ2-5
v_gene: TRBV4-2
d_gene: .
abundance: .
CDR3aa: CARSQDGGVEVQYF
CDR3nt: TGTGCCAGAAGCCAAGATGGCGGTGTTGAGGTCCAGTACTTC

j_gene: TRBJ2-7
v_gene: TRBV28
d_gene: .
abundance: .
CDR3aa: CASSFGYDDQYF
CDR3nt: TGTGCCAGCAGTTTCGGGTACGACGACCAGTACTTC

j_gene: TRBJ2-3
v_gene: TRBV27
d_gene: TRBD2
abundance: .
CDR3aa: CASSPTHGTSGYTDTQYF
CDR3nt: TGTGCCAGCAGCCCGACCCACGGGACTAGCGGATACACAGATACGCAGTATTTT

j_gene: TRBJ2-1
v_gene: TRBV24-1
d_gene: TRBD2
abundance: few
CDR3aa: CATSHPSGTSGYNEQFF
CDR3nt: TGTGCCACCAGTCACCCTTCCGGGACTAGCGGTTACAATGAGCAGTTCTTC

j_gene: TRBJ2-3
v_gene: TRBV4-3
d_gene: TRBD2
abundance: few
CDR3aa: CASSRGGPEWDTQYF
CDR3nt: TGCGCCAGCAGCCGGGGAGGGCCGGAGTGGGATACGCAGTATTTT

j_gene: TRBJ2-5
v_gene: TRBV5-1
d_gene: .
abundance: many
CDR3aa: CASSSGNAQETQYF
CDR3nt: TGCGCCAGCAGCTCCGGAAACGCCCAAGAGACCCAGTACTTC

j_gene: TRBJ2-7
v_gene: TRBV7-9
d_gene: TRBD2
abundance: many
CDR3aa: CASSLGSWGRGAYEQYF
CDR3nt: TGTGCCAGCAGCTTAGGGTCGTGGGGGAGGGGCGCCTACGAGCAGTACTTC